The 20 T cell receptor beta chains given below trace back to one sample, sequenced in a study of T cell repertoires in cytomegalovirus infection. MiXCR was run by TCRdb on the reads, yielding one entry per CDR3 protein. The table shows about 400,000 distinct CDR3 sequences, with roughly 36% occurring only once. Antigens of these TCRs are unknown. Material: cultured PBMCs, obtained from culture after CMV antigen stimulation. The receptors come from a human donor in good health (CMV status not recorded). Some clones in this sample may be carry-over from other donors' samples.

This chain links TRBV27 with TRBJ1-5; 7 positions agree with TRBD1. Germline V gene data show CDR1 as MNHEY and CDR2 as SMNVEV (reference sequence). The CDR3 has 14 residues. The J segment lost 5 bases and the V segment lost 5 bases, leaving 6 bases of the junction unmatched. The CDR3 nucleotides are TGTGCCAGCAGTCAGGGGGGGGGGTATCAGCCCCAGCATTTT. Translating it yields CASSQGGGYQPQHF.

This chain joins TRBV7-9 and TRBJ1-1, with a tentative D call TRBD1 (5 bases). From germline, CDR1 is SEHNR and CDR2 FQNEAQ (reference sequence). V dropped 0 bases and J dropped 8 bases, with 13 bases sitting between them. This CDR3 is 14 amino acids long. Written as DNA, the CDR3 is TGTGCCAGCAGCTTAGCGCAGGGAGGGTACGAAGCTTTCTTT. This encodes CASSLAQGGYEAFF.

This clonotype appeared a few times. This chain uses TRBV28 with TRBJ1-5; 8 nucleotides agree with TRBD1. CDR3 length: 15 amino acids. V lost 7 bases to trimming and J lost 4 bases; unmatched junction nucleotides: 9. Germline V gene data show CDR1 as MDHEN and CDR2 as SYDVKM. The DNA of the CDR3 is TGTGCCAGCACCCCTACAGGGGGGGTTAATCAGCCCCAGCATTTT. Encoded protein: CASTPTGGVNQPQHF.

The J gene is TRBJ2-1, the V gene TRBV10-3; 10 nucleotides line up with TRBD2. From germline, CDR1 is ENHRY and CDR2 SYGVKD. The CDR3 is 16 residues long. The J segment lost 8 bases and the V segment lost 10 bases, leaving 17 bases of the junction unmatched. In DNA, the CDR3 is TGTGCCACCTCTTACCTCCGGAGGACTAGCGGCCATGAGCAGTTCTTC. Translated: CATSYLRRTSGHEQFF.

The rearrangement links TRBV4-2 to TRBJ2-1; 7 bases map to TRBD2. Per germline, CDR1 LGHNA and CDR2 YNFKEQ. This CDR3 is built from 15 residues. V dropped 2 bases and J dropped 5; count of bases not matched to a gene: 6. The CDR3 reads CASSQRLAPNNEQFF. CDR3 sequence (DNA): TGTGCCAGCAGCCAAAGACTAGCCCCAAACAATGAGCAGTTCTTC.

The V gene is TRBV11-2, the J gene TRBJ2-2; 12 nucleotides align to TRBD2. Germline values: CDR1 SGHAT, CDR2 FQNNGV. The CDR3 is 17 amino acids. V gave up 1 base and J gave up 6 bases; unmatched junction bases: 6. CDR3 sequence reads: CASSLARTSGIAGELFF. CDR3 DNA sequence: TGTGCCAGCAGCTTAGCCCGGACTAGCGGGATAGCCGGGGAGCTGTTTTTT.

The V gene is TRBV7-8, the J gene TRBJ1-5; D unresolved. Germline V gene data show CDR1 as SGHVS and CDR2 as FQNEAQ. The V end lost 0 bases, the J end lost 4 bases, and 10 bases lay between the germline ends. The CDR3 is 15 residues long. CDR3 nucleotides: TGTGCCAGCAGCTTAGCGCGGCAGCCTAATCAGCCCCAGCATTTT. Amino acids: CASSLARQPNQPQHF.

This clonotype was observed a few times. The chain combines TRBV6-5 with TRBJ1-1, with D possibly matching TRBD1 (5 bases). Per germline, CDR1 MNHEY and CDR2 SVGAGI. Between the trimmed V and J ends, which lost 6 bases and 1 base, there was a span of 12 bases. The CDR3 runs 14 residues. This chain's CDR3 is CASSPGGENTEAFF. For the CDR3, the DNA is TGTGCCAGCAGCCCGGGGGGGGAGAACACTGAAGCTTTCTTT.

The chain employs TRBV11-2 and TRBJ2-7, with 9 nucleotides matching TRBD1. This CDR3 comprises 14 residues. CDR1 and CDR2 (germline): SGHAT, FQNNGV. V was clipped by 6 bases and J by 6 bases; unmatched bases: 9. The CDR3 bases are TGTGCCAGCAGTACTTGGGACAGGGTGGTCGAGCAGTACTTC. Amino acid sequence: CASSTWDRVVEQYF. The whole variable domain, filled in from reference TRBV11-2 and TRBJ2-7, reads EAGVAQSPRYKIIEKRQSVAFWCNPISGHATLYWYQQILGQGPKLLIQFQNNGVVDDSQLPKDRFSAERLKGVDSTLKIQPAKLEDSAVYLCASSTWDRVVEQYFGPGTRLTVT.

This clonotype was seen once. CDR3 nucleotide sequence: TGTGCCAGCAGTTCCCACCGATTGAGGAATTACGAGCAGTACTTC. Residues: CASSSHRLRNYEQYF. The chain couples TRBV28 to TRBJ2-7; D is ambiguous. The CDR3 has 15 residues. The V gene lost 4 bases and the J gene lost 4 bases, with 17 bases spanning the gap. CDR1 and CDR2 from the germline V gene are MDHEN and SYDVKM.

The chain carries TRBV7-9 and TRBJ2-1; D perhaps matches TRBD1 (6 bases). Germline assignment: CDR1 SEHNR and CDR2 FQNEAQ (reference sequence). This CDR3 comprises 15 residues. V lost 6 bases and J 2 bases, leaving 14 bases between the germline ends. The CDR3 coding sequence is TGTGCCAGCAGACCAAGGGACAATCCCTACAATGAGCAGTTCTTC. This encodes CASRPRDNPYNEQFF.

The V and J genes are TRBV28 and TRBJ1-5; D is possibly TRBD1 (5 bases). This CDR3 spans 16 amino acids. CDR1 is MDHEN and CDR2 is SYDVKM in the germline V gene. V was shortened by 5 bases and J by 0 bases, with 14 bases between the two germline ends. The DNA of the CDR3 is TGTGCCAGCAGTCCCGGGGGGGGTGATAGCAATCAGCCCCAGCATTTT. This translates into CASSPGGGDSNQPQHF.

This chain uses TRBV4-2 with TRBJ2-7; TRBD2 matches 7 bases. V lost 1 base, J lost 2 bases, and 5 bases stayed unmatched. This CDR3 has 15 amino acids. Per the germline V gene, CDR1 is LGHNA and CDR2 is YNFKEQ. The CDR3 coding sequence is TGTGCCAGCAGCCAAGCCCGACTAGCAACCTACGAGCAGTACTTC. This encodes CASSQARLATYEQYF.

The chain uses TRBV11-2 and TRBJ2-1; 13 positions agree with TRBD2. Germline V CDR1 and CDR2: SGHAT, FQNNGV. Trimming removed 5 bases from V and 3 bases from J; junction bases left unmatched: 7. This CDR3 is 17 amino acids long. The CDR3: CASSVGLAGAFYNEQFF. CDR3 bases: TGTGCCAGCAGCGTCGGACTAGCGGGAGCCTTCTACAATGAGCAGTTCTTC.

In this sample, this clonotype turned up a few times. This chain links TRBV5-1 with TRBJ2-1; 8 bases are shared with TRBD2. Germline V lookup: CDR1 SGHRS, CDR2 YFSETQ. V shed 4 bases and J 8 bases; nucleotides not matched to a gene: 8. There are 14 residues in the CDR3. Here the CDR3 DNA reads TGCGCCAGCAGCGGCTCGGGAGGGCCACATGAGCAGTTCTTC. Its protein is CASSGSGGPHEQFF.

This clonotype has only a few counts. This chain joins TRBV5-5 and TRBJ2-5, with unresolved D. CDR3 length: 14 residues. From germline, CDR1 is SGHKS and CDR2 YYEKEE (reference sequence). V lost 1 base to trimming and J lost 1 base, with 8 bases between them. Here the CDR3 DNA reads TGTGCCAGCAGCTTGACGGCGGCCCAAGAGACCCAGTACTTC. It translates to CASSLTAAQETQYF.

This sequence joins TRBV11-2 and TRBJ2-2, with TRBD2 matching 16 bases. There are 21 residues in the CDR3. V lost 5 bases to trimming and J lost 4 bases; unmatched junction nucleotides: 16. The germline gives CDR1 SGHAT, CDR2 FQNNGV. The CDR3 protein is CASSPQKSGTSGRAVTGELFF. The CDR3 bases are TGTGCCAGCAGCCCTCAAAAGTCCGGGACTAGCGGGAGGGCGGTCACCGGGGAGCTGTTTTTT.

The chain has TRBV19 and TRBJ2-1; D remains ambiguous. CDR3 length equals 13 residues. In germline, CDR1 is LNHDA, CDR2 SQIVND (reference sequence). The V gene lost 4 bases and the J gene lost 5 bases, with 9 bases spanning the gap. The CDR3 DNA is TGTGCCAGTAGTACCCTGACCCACAATGAGCAGTTCTTC. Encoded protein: CASSTLTHNEQFF.

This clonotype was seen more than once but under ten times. CDR3 loop: CASSLPFGTGGSDTQYF. The CDR3 DNA sequence: TGTGCCAGCAGCTTGCCGTTTGGGACAGGGGGATCGGATACGCAGTATTTT. V is TRBV11-1 and J is TRBJ2-3; 11 bases line up with TRBD1. The CDR3 has 17 amino acids. V lost 3 bases, J lost 6 bases, and 11 bases stayed unmatched. The germline CDR1 and CDR2 sequences are SGHAT and FQDESV (reference sequence).

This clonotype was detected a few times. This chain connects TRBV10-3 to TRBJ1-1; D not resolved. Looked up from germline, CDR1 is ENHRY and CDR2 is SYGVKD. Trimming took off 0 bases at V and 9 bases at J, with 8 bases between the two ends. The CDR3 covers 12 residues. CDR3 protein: CAISESEVQAFF. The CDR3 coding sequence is TGTGCCATCAGTGAGTCCGAGGTTCAAGCTTTCTTT.